Below, 24 T cell receptor beta chains from the same sample are listed, as sequenced in a study of control samples from healthy donors and cancer patients (dated by TCRdb to the early 2020s). Library method: the immunoSEQ multiplex PCR assay. TCRdb took this table from immuneACCESS and kept in-frame rearrangements with V and J called. Such tables lack part of the clones; where checked against another copy, unresolved V genes explain under half of the gap, and the rest is unexplained. The sample table contains 120,000 or so clones; only one count was recorded for roughly 91% of them. More than 8% of the sample is held by the ten biggest clonotypes. Material for sequencing was blood. These receptors were taken from a middle-aged man in good health.

J is TRBJ2-7 and V is TRBV30; possible D gene TRBD2, 6 bases. CDR3 size: 13 residues. Trimming removed 0 bases from V and 4 bases from J, with 10 bases in between. Germline V lookup: CDR1 GTSNPN, CDR2 SVGIG (reference sequence). In DNA form, the CDR3 reads TGTGCCTGGAGTGTGGGCGGGAATTACGAGCAGTACTTC. It yields the protein CAWSVGGNYEQYF.

This clone was seen only once. V and J are TRBV20-1 and TRBJ1-5; 12 bases are a match to TRBD1. J gave up 7 bases and V 3 bases, and 10 bases lay outside the gene matches. This CDR3 region has 16 residues. The germline V gene has CDR1 DFQATT and CDR2 SNEGSKA (reference sequence). For the CDR3, the DNA is TGCAGTGCTAGTAGGAGGGGACAGGGGGCGGGGCAGCCCCAGCATTTT. It is translated as CSASRRGQGAGQPQHF.

V is TRBV9 and J is TRBJ1-5; D is unresolved. The V gene lost 0 bases and the J gene lost 9 bases, with 7 bases spanning the gap. Germline V CDR1 and CDR2: SGDLS, YYNGEE. The CDR3 extends over 12 amino acids. CDR3 in amino acids: CASSVGTGPQHF. In DNA, the CDR3 is TGTGCCAGCAGCGTAGGGACGGGGCCCCAGCATTTT.

DNA of the CDR3: TGTGCCAGCAGCTCCCGACAGGGGGGTGACTATGGCTACACCTTC. Translation gives CASSSRQGGDYGYTF. V usage is TRBV11-3 and J usage is TRBJ1-2, with 9 bases identical to TRBD1. Trimming cost V 4 bases and J 3 bases; bases outside gene matches: 6. The CDR3 consists of 15 residues. The V gene's germline CDR1 is SGHNT and CDR2 YENEEA.

This rearrangement joins TRBV6-5 to TRBJ1-2; D call uncertain. The CDR3 sequence is 14 residues long. V lost 7 bases and J 8 bases, leaving 20 bases between the germline ends. Germline lookup yields CDR1 MNHEY and CDR2 SVGAGI. In DNA, the CDR3 is TGTGCCAGCACCATAGGGAACAGTCTAGGCGGCTACACCTTC. This encodes CASTIGNSLGGYTF.

V and J are TRBV3-1 (or the pseudogene TRBV3-2) and TRBJ1-1, with D unresolved. This CDR3 region has 12 residues. Trimming removed 3 bases from V and 2 bases from J, with 4 bases in between. Germline CDR1 LGHDT, CDR2 YNNKEL (reference sequence). Here the CDR3 DNA reads TGTGCCAGCAGCCAGTTAAACACTGAAGCTTTCTTT. Encoded protein: CASSQLNTEAFF.

The genes are TRBV18 and TRBJ1-3; the D gene is possibly TRBD1 (5 bases). CDR3 length: 16 amino acids. V lost 3 bases, J lost 0 bases, and 12 bases lay in between. The germline V gene encodes CDR1 KGHSH and CDR2 LQKENI. The CDR3 here is CASSPGRGSSGNTIYF. The CDR3 DNA follows: TGTGCCAGCTCACCCGGGAGGGGAAGCTCTGGAAACACCATATATTTT.

This chain links TRBV15 with TRBJ1-4, with D possibly matching TRBD1 (6 bases). The CDR3 extends over 15 amino acids. The V gene's germline CDR1 is LNHNV and CDR2 YYDKDF (reference sequence). V was shortened by 5 bases and J by 0 bases, with 10 bases between the two germline ends. CDR3 sequence (DNA): TGTGCCACCAGCCGCGGGGGCACAACTAATGAAAAACTGTTTTTT. This encodes CATSRGGTTNEKLFF.

The V call is TRBV24-1, the J call TRBJ2-7; 9 nucleotides agree with TRBD1. The CDR3 loop spans 15 amino acids. Trimming at V came to 4 bases and at J to 5 bases, leaving 8 bases not matched to a gene. CDR1 is KGHDR and CDR2 is SFDVKD in the germline V gene. CDR3 in amino acids: CATSDRDRESNEQYF. The CDR3 nucleotides are TGTGCCACCAGTGACCGGGACAGGGAATCGAACGAGCAGTACTTC.

Only one count was recorded for this clone. V usage is TRBV5-6 and J usage is TRBJ1-1, with TRBD1 matching 9 bases. This CDR3 comprises 15 residues. V dropped 7 bases and J dropped 0; count of bases not matched to a gene: 7. Looked up from germline, CDR1 is SGHDT and CDR2 is YYEEEE. Here the CDR3 reads CASPQQGALNTEAFF. The CDR3 DNA is TGTGCCAGCCCCCAACAGGGGGCCTTGAACACTGAAGCTTTCTTT.

The chain carries TRBV3-1 (or the pseudogene TRBV3-2) and TRBJ2-6, with no clear D. The CDR3 is made up of 15 amino acids. The germline V gene encodes CDR1 LGHDT and CDR2 YNNKEL (reference sequence). V shed 2 bases and J shed 3 bases, with 8 bases lying between them. CDR3 sequence (DNA): TGTGCCAGCAGCCAACACCGGAGTGGGGCCAACGTCCTGACTTTC. Its translation: CASSQHRSGANVLTF.

The chain has TRBV7-2 and TRBJ2-5; a possible D gene is TRBD1 (6 bases). CDR1 SGHTA and CDR2 FQGNSA come from the germline V gene. The CDR3 covers 15 residues. Trimming took off 1 base at V and 10 bases at J, with 19 bases between the two ends. Here the CDR3 DNA reads TGTGCCAGCAGCTTAGTGGGGGCGCTGGGATCGGACCAGTACTTC. Translation gives CASSLVGALGSDQYF.

This chain connects TRBV12-5 to TRBJ1-3; no clear D. CDR1 and CDR2 (germline): LGHNT, FRNRAP. The CDR3 spans 13 residues. V was shortened by 1 base and J by 4 bases, with 5 bases between the two germline ends. The CDR3 DNA follows: TGTGCTAGTGGTTTGGAAGAAGGAAACACCATATATTTT. Translation: CASGLEEGNTIYF.

The chain uses TRBV7-2 and TRBJ1-2, with D possibly being TRBD1 (5 bases). V lost 0 bases to trimming and J lost 8 bases, with 10 bases between them. The CDR3 loop spans 13 amino acids. Germline CDR1 SGHTA, CDR2 FQGNSA. The CDR3 region has the DNA TGTGCCAGCAGCTTAGCGGGGGGTGTCGGCTACACCTTC. It codes for CASSLAGGVGYTF.

The chain joins TRBV18 to TRBJ1-5; D ambiguous. CDR1 is KGHSH, CDR2 LQKENI, per germline. The CDR3 runs to 14 residues. V lost 3 bases, J lost 5 bases, and 11 bases lay in between. The CDR3 spells CASSPKREYQPQHF. The CDR3 DNA reads as TGTGCCAGCTCACCTAAAAGGGAATATCAGCCCCAGCATTTT.

The chain joins TRBV24-1 to TRBJ2-5; D perhaps matches TRBD1 (5 bases). The CDR3 runs 14 residues. CDR1 is KGHDR, CDR2 SFDVKD, per germline. The V and J ends lost 8 bases and 3 bases respectively, with 15 bases between them. This CDR3 is CATTVTGQEETQYF. Here the CDR3 DNA reads TGTGCCACCACCGTCACAGGACAAGAAGAGACCCAGTACTTC.

CDR3 region: CASSLGEGEKLFF. DNA of the CDR3: TGTGCCAGCAGCTTAGGGGAGGGCGAAAAACTGTTTTTT. This chain links TRBV11-3 with TRBJ1-4; D not certain. This CDR3 contains 13 residues. The V end lost 1 base, the J end lost 8 bases, and 8 bases lay between the germline ends. Germline values: CDR1 SGHNT, CDR2 YENEEA. The variable domain in full, with the rest retrieved from reference TRBV11-3 and TRBJ1-4, is EAGVVQSPRYKIIEKKQPVAFWCNPISGHNTLYWYLQNLGQGPELLIRYENEEAVDDSQLPKDRFSAERLKGVDSTLKIQPAELGDSAVYLCASSLGEGEKLFFGSGTQLSVL.

The V gene is TRBV2, the J gene TRBJ1-2; D is possibly TRBD1 (5 bases). This CDR3 comprises 13 residues. V lost 4 bases to trimming and J lost 4 bases, with 10 bases between them. Germline CDR1 reads SNHLY; CDR2 reads FYNNEI. CDR3 sequence reads: CASSVEGIYGYTF. CDR3 coding DNA: TGTGCCAGCAGTGTTGAGGGGATCTATGGCTACACCTTC. The whole variable domain, filled in from reference TRBV2 and TRBJ1-2, reads EPEVTQTPSHQVTQMGQEVILRCVPISNHLYFYWYRQILGQKVEFLVSFYNNEISEKSEIFDDQFSVERPDGSNFTLKIRSTKLEDSAMYFCASSVEGIYGYTFGSGTRLTVV.

The V gene is TRBV24-1, the J gene TRBJ2-3, with a tentative D call TRBD1 (5 bases). Trimming took off 5 bases at V and 4 bases at J, with 12 bases between the two ends. This CDR3 has 14 residues. Germline assignment: CDR1 KGHDR and CDR2 SFDVKD. The CDR3 sequence: CATSAAGWSDTQYF. Written as DNA, the CDR3 is TGTGCCACCAGTGCCGCAGGGTGGTCAGATACGCAGTATTTT.

The chain uses TRBV27 and TRBJ2-3; TRBD1 is a possible D gene (6 bases). Germline V lookup: CDR1 MNHEY, CDR2 SMNVEV (reference sequence). The ends were cut back, 9 bases at V and 2 bases at J, with 18 bases in the middle. The CDR3 covers 15 residues. CDR3 bases: TGTGCCAGTAGGGATTCGGGACACAACACAGATACGCAGTATTTT. Translated: CASRDSGHNTDTQYF.

The chain links TRBV11-3 to TRBJ1-6; 8 nucleotides align to TRBD1. The V and J ends lost 6 bases and 8 bases, in that order; junction bases with no gene match: 6. In germline, CDR1 is SGHNT, CDR2 YENEEA. The CDR3 spans 14 residues. CDR3: CASSFDRGYSPLHF. In nucleotides, the CDR3 is TGTGCCAGCAGTTTTGACAGGGGATATTCACCCCTCCACTTT.

The chain uses TRBV7-9 and TRBJ2-1; 10 positions match TRBD2. Germline V gene sequence: CDR1 SEHNR, CDR2 FQNEAQ (reference sequence). CDR3 length equals 16 residues. V lost 5 bases, J lost 3 bases, and 7 bases stayed unmatched. The CDR3 coding sequence is TGTGCCAGCAGCGCTAGCGGGGGCTCTCTCTACAATGAGCAGTTCTTC. Translating gives CASSASGGSLYNEQFF.

The V call is TRBV5-1, the J call TRBJ2-5; D is possibly TRBD1 (6 bases). This CDR3 has 15 residues. Trimming stripped 1 base from V and 2 bases from J, with 12 bases between. Germline values: CDR1 SGHRS, CDR2 YFSETQ. CDR3 sequence: CASSLLLGAQETQYF. In DNA, the CDR3 is TGCGCCAGCAGCTTGTTGCTGGGGGCGCAAGAGACCCAGTACTTC.

The V and J genes are TRBV24-1 and TRBJ1-4, with D unresolved. The CDR3 extends over 14 amino acids. The germline V gene encodes CDR1 KGHDR and CDR2 SFDVKD. V was shortened by 2 bases and J by 8 bases, with 11 bases between the two germline ends. The CDR3 DNA is TGTGCCACCAGTGATTCCCGGCCCTCCGAAAAACTGTTTTTT. Translated: CATSDSRPSEKLFF.